What follows are 16 T cell receptor beta chains derived from one specimen sequenced in a study of early T cells in non-severe SARS-CoV-2 infection. One entry per CDR3 protein results from TCRdb running MiXCR on the 5' RACE reads. The sample yields 25,000 to 30,000 distinct CDR3 sequences, around 4.6% seen once. Material for sequencing was whole blood. The receptors originated from an adult who was a healthcare worker with PCR-confirmed SARS-CoV-2 infection or an uninfected control (not recorded which).

This clonotype was counted between two and nine times. The chain couples TRBV7-9 to TRBJ1-4; unclear D gene. From germline, CDR1 is SEHNR and CDR2 FQNEAQ (reference sequence). V lost 5 bases to trimming and J lost 5 bases, with 12 bases between them. This CDR3 region has 14 residues. The CDR3 spells CASSLQQINEKLFF. The CDR3 DNA reads as TGTGCCAGCAGCCTCCAGCAGATAAATGAAAAACTGTTTTTT.

This clonotype has a count of ten or more. This rearrangement joins TRBV24-1 to TRBJ2-6; D gene uncertain. Germline CDR1 KGHDR, CDR2 SFDVKD. This CDR3 contains 13 residues. Trimming left V 5 bases short and J 2 bases short, with 3 bases between. CDR3 in amino acids: CATSGPGANVLTF. In nucleotides, the CDR3 is TGTGCCACCAGTGGTCCTGGGGCCAACGTCCTGACTTTC.

This clonotype came up many times. This chain connects TRBV12-3 or TRBV12-4 to TRBJ1-2; D is possibly TRBD1 (5 bases). The CDR3 sequence is 12 residues long. V was cut by 6 bases and J by 2 bases, with 7 bases left in between. Here the CDR3 reads CASSRQNYGYTF. As DNA, the CDR3 is TGTGCCAGCAGCCGACAGAACTATGGCTACACCTTC.

This clonotype showed up many times. The CDR3 loop reads CASSLGRLADSTDTQYF. The CDR3 nucleotides are TGTGCCAGCAGCTTAGGTCGACTAGCGGATAGCACAGATACGCAGTATTTT. The rearrangement joins TRBV11-3 to TRBJ2-3; 9 positions agree with TRBD2. This CDR3 comprises 17 residues. Germline V CDR1 and CDR2: SGHNT, YENEEA. The V and J ends lost 1 base and 0 bases, in that order; junction bases with no gene match: 5.

At least ten counts were recorded for this clonotype. The CDR3 DNA sequence: TGTGCCAGCAGCTTAGAATCCAACAATGAGCAGTTCTTC. Its protein is CASSLESNNEQFF. The rearrangement joins TRBV11-2 to TRBJ2-1, with D uncertain. Germline lookup yields CDR1 SGHAT and CDR2 FQNNGV. CDR3 length: 13 residues. V was trimmed by 0 bases and J by 5 bases, leaving 5 bases between them.

This clonotype came up a few times. The chain couples TRBV12-3 or TRBV12-4 to TRBJ1-5, with 7 bases matching TRBD1. The CDR3 is 14 amino acids. V shed 6 bases, J shed 6 bases, and the junction held 8 bases outside the gene matches. Written as DNA, the CDR3 is TGTGCCAGCAGCCCACAGGGGTTGGGTCAGCCCCAGCATTTT. This translates into CASSPQGLGQPQHF.

Only a few counts were recorded for this clonotype. The chain recombines TRBV7-3 with TRBJ2-7, with 8 positions matching TRBD2. Germline-derived CDR1 and CDR2 are SGHTA and FQGTGA. V shed 5 bases, J shed 5 bases, and the junction held 11 bases outside the gene matches. The CDR3 runs 15 residues. The CDR3 DNA is TGTGCCAGCAGCCCTCGGGGGGGGCTTGGGCACGAGCAGTACTTC. Its translation is CASSPRGGLGHEQYF.

This clonotype has a count of ten or more. The CDR3 sequence is CASSSLYSSGANVLTF. CDR3 nucleotides: TGTGCCAGCAGTTCTCTCTATAGCTCTGGGGCCAACGTCCTGACTTTC. V gene TRBV12-3 or TRBV12-4 combines with J gene TRBJ2-6; D not resolved. Trimming removed 4 bases at V and 0 bases at J, with 10 bases between. This CDR3 region has 16 residues.

In this sample, this clonotype turned up many times. The rearrangement joins TRBV7-3 to TRBJ2-2, with TRBD2 matching 9 bases. The CDR3 runs to 15 residues. V lost 5 bases to trimming and J lost 4 bases; unmatched junction nucleotides: 5. Germline V CDR1 and CDR2: SGHTA, FQGTGA. CDR3 protein: CASSHSGGPTGELFF. The CDR3 DNA is TGTGCCAGCAGCCATAGCGGGGGACCCACCGGGGAGCTGTTTTTT.

This clonotype was detected many times. The gene calls are TRBV6-6 and TRBJ2-7, with D maybe TRBD2 (5 bases). The CDR3 loop spans 18 amino acids. Trimming left V 0 bases short and J 4 bases short, with 22 bases between. The germline gives CDR1 MNHNY, CDR2 SVGAGI (reference sequence). CDR3 nucleotides: TGTGCCAGCAGTTACTCGAGTAACCCGCAGGACTTTAATTACGAGCAGTACTTC. It is translated as CASSYSSNPQDFNYEQYF.

This clonotype was seen repeatedly, ten times or more. V gene TRBV14 combines with J gene TRBJ2-1; no clear D. The germline CDR1 and CDR2 sequences are SGHDN and FVKESK. This CDR3 region has 17 residues. Trimming took 4 bases from V and 1 from J, leaving 17 bases between them. DNA of the CDR3: TGTGCCAGCAGCCCCCCAACCTCAGGATATTCCTACAATGAGCAGTTCTTC. It is translated as CASSPPTSGYSYNEQFF.

This clonotype was recorded at least ten times. The rearrangement links TRBV20-1 to TRBJ2-5; D not certain. CDR1 DFQATT and CDR2 SNEGSKA come from the germline V gene (reference sequence). This CDR3 region has 14 residues. The germline V and J ends were trimmed by 4 bases and 5 bases, with 17 bases remaining between them. As DNA, the CDR3 is TGCAGTGCTATCCCACGGACCTTGGGGGAGACCCAGTACTTC. As protein: CSAIPRTLGETQYF.

This clonotype was recorded at least ten times. The V call is TRBV29-1, the J call TRBJ1-2; no definite D call. V shed 3 bases and J shed 7 bases, with 0 bases lying between them. Looked up from germline, CDR1 is SQVTM and CDR2 is ANQGSEA. The CDR3 has 8 residues. The CDR3 coding sequence is TGCAGCGTTGATGGCTACACCTTC. This codes for CSVDGYTF.

The chain joins TRBV4-3 to TRBJ2-5; no definite D call. The CDR3 runs 14 residues. Germline V lookup: CDR1 LGHNA, CDR2 YSLEER. The V and J ends lost 0 bases and 5 bases respectively, with 10 bases between them. CDR3 sequence reads: CASSQDTTTETQYF. The CDR3, as DNA: TGCGCCAGCAGCCAAGATACGACGACCGAGACCCAGTACTTC.

There are many counts of this clonotype. V gene TRBV7-3 combines with J gene TRBJ2-1; 8 nucleotides agree with TRBD2. The J segment lost 10 bases and the V segment lost 6 bases, leaving 8 bases of the junction unmatched. The CDR3 length is 13 residues. Germline-derived CDR1 and CDR2 are SGHTA and FQGTGA. CDR3: CASSFAPSGEQFF. The CDR3 DNA is TGTGCCAGCAGTTTTGCCCCTAGCGGGGAGCAGTTCTTC. Drawing the rest from reference TRBV7-3 and TRBJ2-1, the complete variable domain is GAGVSQTPSNKVTEKGKYVELRCDPISGHTALYWYRQSLGQGPEFLIYFQGTGAADDSGLPNDRFFAVRPEGSVSTLKIQRTERGDSAVYLCASSFAPSGEQFFGPGTRLTVL.

This clonotype was seen at least ten times. The chain carries TRBV18 and TRBJ2-5; no clear D gene. This CDR3 is built from 11 residues. The V gene lost 5 bases and the J gene lost 7 bases, with 8 bases spanning the gap. Germline CDR1 reads KGHSH; CDR2 reads LQKENI. The CDR3 region is CASSAPGTQYF. For the CDR3, the DNA is TGTGCCAGCTCAGCCCCCGGGACCCAGTACTTC.